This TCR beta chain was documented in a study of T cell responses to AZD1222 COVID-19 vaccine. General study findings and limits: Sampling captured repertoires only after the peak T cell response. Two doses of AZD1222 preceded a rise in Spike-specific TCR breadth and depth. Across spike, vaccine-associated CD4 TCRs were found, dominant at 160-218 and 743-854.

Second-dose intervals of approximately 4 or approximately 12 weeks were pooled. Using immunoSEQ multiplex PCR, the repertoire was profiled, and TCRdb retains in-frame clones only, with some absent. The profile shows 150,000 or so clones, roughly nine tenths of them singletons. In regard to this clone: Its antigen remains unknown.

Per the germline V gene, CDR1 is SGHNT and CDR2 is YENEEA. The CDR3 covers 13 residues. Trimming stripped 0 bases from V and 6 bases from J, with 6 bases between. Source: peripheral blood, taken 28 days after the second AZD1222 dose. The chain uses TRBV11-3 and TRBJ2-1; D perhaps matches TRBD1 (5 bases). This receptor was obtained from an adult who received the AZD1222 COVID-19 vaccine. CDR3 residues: CASSLERGNEQFF. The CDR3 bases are TGTGCCAGCAGCTTAGAAAGGGGCAATGAGCAGTTCTTC.